Presented here are 30 T cell receptor beta chains from one specimen sequenced in a study of T-cell reconstitution after alpha-beta-depleted transplantation in children. Unique molecular identifiers tagged the TCRbeta library. TCRdb re-called the PCR reads through MiXCR, storing one row per CDR3 protein. The sample contains approximately 510,000 distinct CDR3 sequences, approximately 20% of which appear only once. The specimen comprised PBMCs from the stem cell graft donor, sampled from the stem cell graft. The receptors derive from a human donor who donated a stem cell graft to a child with acute lymphoblastic leukemia.

A few counts support this clonotype. V and J are TRBV12-3 or TRBV12-4 and TRBJ2-1; 7 bases fit TRBD1. There are 15 residues in the CDR3. V shed 8 bases, J shed 2 bases, and the junction held 9 bases outside the gene matches. The CDR3 sequence is CASARATGAYNEQFF. The CDR3 bases are TGTGCCAGCGCACGAGCAACAGGGGCCTACAATGAGCAGTTCTTC.

The chain recombines TRBV20-1 with TRBJ2-1; D gene ambiguous. The V gene lost 6 bases and the J gene lost 3 bases, with 18 bases spanning the gap. Germline values: CDR1 DFQATT, CDR2 SNEGSKA (reference sequence). CDR3 length equals 15 residues. CDR3 in amino acids: CSADTENRVYNEQFF. The DNA of the CDR3 is TGCAGTGCCGATACAGAGAATAGGGTCTACAATGAGCAGTTCTTC.

This clonotype was observed a few times. V and J are TRBV29-1 and TRBJ2-2; perhaps TRBD1 as D (7 bases). Trimming removed 6 bases from V and 6 bases from J, with 11 bases in between. This CDR3 comprises 12 residues. Germline V gives CDR1 SQVTM, CDR2 ANQGSEA. The CDR3 coding sequence is TGCAGCGTCGGGGGACAGCCCGGGGAGCTGTTTTTT. It specifies CSVGGQPGELFF.

This clonotype was counted between two and nine times. The chain recombines TRBV10-3 with TRBJ2-3, with 8 bases that match TRBD2. V trimming: 7 bases; J trimming: 7 bases; junction bases outside the gene matches: 7. Germline V lookup: CDR1 ENHRY, CDR2 SYGVKD. The CDR3 contains 13 residues. CDR3 DNA: TGTGCCATCACAGCGGGAGTAGGAAATACGCAGTATTTT. This translates into CAITAGVGNTQYF.

The rearrangement uses TRBV2 and TRBJ1-3; 8 bases are a match to TRBD1. CDR3 length: 13 amino acids. CDR1 SNHLY and CDR2 FYNNEI come from the germline V gene. The V segment lost 6 bases and the J segment 7 bases; nucleotides outside the gene matches: 5. CDR3 sequence: CASSSGGLNTIYF. CDR3 DNA sequence: TGTGCCAGCAGCTCAGGGGGCTTGAACACCATATATTTT.

The sample holds many counts of this clonotype. This chain connects TRBV5-1 to TRBJ2-3; D is undetermined. Germline CDR1 SGHRS, CDR2 YFSETQ. The CDR3 spans 15 residues. V was shortened by 2 bases and J by 2 bases, with 12 bases between the two germline ends. The CDR3, as DNA: TGCGCCAGCAGCTTCGCGGCCCAGACCACAGATACGCAGTATTTT. It encodes CASSFAAQTTDTQYF. Drawing the rest from reference TRBV5-1 and TRBJ2-3, the complete variable domain is KAGVTQTPRYLIKTRGQQVTLSCSPISGHRSVSWYQQTPGQGLQFLFEYFSETQRNKGNFPGRFSGRQFSNSRSEMNVSTLELGDSALYLCASSFAAQTTDTQYFGPGTRLTVL.

The V and J genes are TRBV20-1 and TRBJ1-5; TRBD1 might be the D (5 bases). The V end lost 2 bases, the J end lost 4 bases, and 12 bases lay between the germline ends. The CDR3 has 14 residues. In germline, CDR1 is DFQATT, CDR2 SNEGSKA (reference sequence). The CDR3 nucleotides are TGCAGTGCTAGACCTTCGACAGTTAATCAGCCCCAGCATTTT. It codes for CSARPSTVNQPQHF.

This clonotype turned up a few times. The chain is built from TRBV27 and TRBJ2-5, with TRBD2 matching 7 bases. The CDR3 spans 15 residues. V shed 3 bases and J 3 bases; nucleotides not matched to a gene: 7. CDR1 and CDR2 from the germline V gene are MNHEY and SMNVEV (reference sequence). For the CDR3, the DNA is TGTGCCAGCAGTTTTAGCGGGCAGTCGAAAGAGACCCAGTACTTC. This sequence encodes CASSFSGQSKETQYF.

The rearrangement links TRBV29-1 to TRBJ2-7, with TRBD1 as a possible D gene (6 bases). Germline-derived CDR1 and CDR2 are SQVTM and ANQGSEA. This CDR3 has 13 amino acids. With 7 bases removed from V and 2 bases from J, the gap between germline ends came to 15 bases. The CDR3 nucleotides are TGCAGCGGGGGACACCAAGGGACCTACGAGCAGTACTTC. Protein product: CSGGHQGTYEQYF.

The chain carries TRBV11-3 and TRBJ1-4; possible D gene TRBD1, 5 bases. The CDR3 length is 16 residues. The V gene's germline CDR1 is SGHNT and CDR2 YENEEA. Trimming pared 5 bases from V and 6 bases from J, leaving 19 bases between. CDR3 bases: TGTGCCAGCAGCCCCCCTGCTCGGAAAGGGGATGAAAAACTGTTTTTT. Its translation: CASSPPARKGDEKLFF.

As for this clonotype: A read error may produce the germline difference seen at one junction end. The rearrangement joins TRBV20-1 to TRBJ2-6; weak D call: TRBD1 (6 bases). The CDR3 is 14 amino acids. The germline V gene has CDR1 DFQATT and CDR2 SNEGSKA (reference sequence). The CDR3 protein is CSASRPSGANGLTF. CDR3 nucleotide sequence: TGCAGTGCTAGTCGCCCTTCAGGGGCCAACGGCCTGACTTTC.

The CDR3 region is CASSGFVAERNNEQFF. In DNA form, the CDR3 reads TGCGCCAGCAGCGGTTTTGTGGCGGAGCGGAACAATGAGCAGTTCTTC. The J gene is TRBJ2-1, the V gene TRBV5-1, with a tentative D call TRBD2 (5 bases). This CDR3 has 16 residues. The germline CDR1 and CDR2 sequences are SGHRS and YFSETQ. V was pared by 4 bases and J by 5 bases, with 19 bases between.

The gene calls are TRBV21-1 and TRBJ2-3; TRBD2 is taken as the D call from the table, unchecked against the DNA. TRBV21-1 is classified as a pseudogene. This CDR3 is 14 amino acids long. The CDR3 DNA follows: TGTGCCAGCAGTAGGGCTAGAGGCACAGATACGCAGTATTTT. Its protein product is CASSRARGTDTQYF.

The gene calls are TRBV11-2 and TRBJ2-5; no reliable D call. The CDR3 totals 13 residues. Germline CDR1 SGHAT, CDR2 FQNNGV. Trimming stripped 8 bases from V and 4 bases from J, with 14 bases between. The DNA for the CDR3 is TGTGCCAGCGCCCGACTTATATCAGAGACCCAGTACTTC. It yields the protein CASARLISETQYF.

This clonotype was counted a few times. This chain links TRBV6-6 with TRBJ2-3; D unclear. V was pared by 6 bases and J by 4 bases, with 8 bases between. In germline, CDR1 is MNHNY, CDR2 SVGAGI (reference sequence). CDR3 length: 12 amino acids. CDR3 nucleotides: TGTGCCAGCAGAGACCGGGCAGATACGCAGTATTTT. Translating it yields CASRDRADTQYF.

This clonotype was recorded a few times. The chain combines TRBV5-1 with TRBJ2-7, with D perhaps matching TRBD1 (6 bases). V lost 4 bases to trimming and J lost 6 bases, with 17 bases between them. This CDR3 region has 14 residues. Germline CDR1 is SGHRS and CDR2 is YFSETQ. DNA for the CDR3: TGCGCCAGCAGCCTGACAGGTGGGGTGGCCGAGCAGTACTTC. Translation: CASSLTGGVAEQYF.

V gene TRBV5-1 combines with J gene TRBJ2-3; D is ambiguous. Trimming pared 0 bases from V and 4 bases from J, leaving 9 bases between. Germline V gives CDR1 SGHRS, CDR2 YFSETQ. This CDR3 has 14 residues. Here the CDR3 reads CASSLESTADTQYF. In DNA form, the CDR3 reads TGCGCCAGCAGCTTGGAGTCGACGGCAGATACGCAGTATTTT.

This clonotype was detected many times. The V and J genes are TRBV12-3 or TRBV12-4 and TRBJ1-5; unclear D gene. The CDR3 is 14 amino acids. Trimming pared 5 bases from V and 2 bases from J, leaving 10 bases between. The DNA of the CDR3 is TGTGCCAGCAGTCACGGACGGCGCAATCAGCCCCAGCATTTT. It specifies CASSHGRRNQPQHF.

This clonotype was detected only a few times. V usage is TRBV10-3 and J usage is TRBJ2-7; 9 bases map to TRBD2. Germline loops: CDR1 ENHRY, CDR2 SYGVKD. V lost 4 bases to trimming and J lost 4 bases; unmatched junction nucleotides: 8. The CDR3 spans 15 residues. CDR3 region: CAISGSSGAGYEQYF. CDR3 nucleotides: TGTGCCATCAGTGGTTCTAGCGGGGCGGGATACGAGCAGTACTTC.

The V gene is TRBV6-5, the J gene TRBJ2-5; D remains unclear. The V end was cut by 3 bases, the J end by 5 bases, with 19 bases between. CDR1 is MNHEY, CDR2 SVGAGI, per germline. The CDR3 contains 16 residues. The CDR3 spells CASSYGSNSGAETQYF. In nucleotides, the CDR3 is TGTGCCAGCAGTTATGGATCCAACAGTGGTGCGGAGACCCAGTACTTC.

The table lists this clonotype with a few counts. The CDR3 sequence is CASSHASTTDTTNEKLFF. CDR3 sequence (DNA): TGTGCCAGCAGCCATGCATCCACTACGGATACCACTAATGAAAAACTGTTTTTT. The chain employs TRBV3-1 and TRBJ1-4; D not certain. Trimming shortened V by 3 bases and J by 2 bases, and 19 bases separated the two germline ends. Per the germline V gene, CDR1 is LGHDT and CDR2 is YNNKEL (reference sequence). The CDR3 loop spans 18 amino acids.

This clonotype was seen a few times. The chain carries TRBV6-5 and TRBJ2-1; no reliable D call. CDR1 MNHEY and CDR2 SVGAGI come from the germline V gene. The CDR3 is made up of 15 amino acids. V lost 2 bases, J lost 4 bases, and 12 bases lay in between. CDR3: CASSYGQRSYNEQFF. CDR3 bases: TGTGCCAGCAGTTACGGCCAGCGTTCATACAATGAGCAGTTCTTC.

The chain joins TRBV27 to TRBJ1-6, with 9 bases aligning to TRBD1. Trimming removed 3 bases from V and 18 bases from J; junction bases left unmatched: 12. Germline CDR1 MNHEY, CDR2 SMNVEV (reference sequence). This CDR3 contains 14 residues. In nucleotides, the CDR3 is TGTGCCAGCAGTTTTCTAGGACAGGGGACGCGTCACCACTTT. As protein: CASSFLGQGTRHHF.

The sample holds a few counts of this clonotype. V gene TRBV12-3 or TRBV12-4 combines with J gene TRBJ2-5, with D uncertain. V shed 3 bases and J shed 1 base, with 9 bases lying between them. This CDR3 has 14 amino acids. This chain's CDR3 is CASSFGRLQETQYF. DNA of the CDR3: TGTGCCAGCAGTTTTGGACGACTCCAAGAGACCCAGTACTTC.

This clonotype has a handful of counts. V and J are TRBV29-1 and TRBJ1-1, with 9 bases identical to TRBD1. With V trimmed by 6 bases and J by 3 bases, 5 bases remained unmatched. The CDR3 has 13 amino acids. CDR1 and CDR2 from the germline V gene are SQVTM and ANQGSEA. CDR3 sequence: CSVTGGGHTEAFF. In DNA, the CDR3 is TGCAGCGTAACAGGGGGCGGGCACACTGAAGCTTTCTTT.

Only a few counts were recorded for this clonotype. V and J are TRBV5-1 and TRBJ2-2, with 7 positions matching TRBD2. The length of the CDR3 is 20 residues. With 6 bases clipped from V and 2 bases from J, the junction kept 22 bases outside the gene matches. Germline V gene lookup returns CDR1 SGHRS and CDR2 YFSETQ. The chain's CDR3 is CASTPHWVRGGRHNTGELFF. The CDR3 nucleotides read TGCGCCAGCACCCCTCATTGGGTTCGGGGCGGGAGACACAACACCGGGGAGCTGTTTTTT.

The V gene is TRBV20-1, the J gene TRBJ2-7; D is uncertain. Germline CDR1 is DFQATT and CDR2 is SNEGSKA (reference sequence). This CDR3 region has 14 residues. The ends were cut back, 1 base at V and 7 bases at J, with 17 bases in the middle. The CDR3, as DNA: TGCAGTGCTAGAGTGTCCGAGTCTACTACAGAGCAGTACTTC. The encoded protein is CSARVSESTTEQYF.

CDR3: CASSVGGSGRAEHQFF. CDR3 bases: TGTGCCAGCAGCGTAGGTGGGAGCGGGAGGGCCGAACATCAGTTCTTC. The chain employs TRBV9 and TRBJ2-1, with 10 positions matching TRBD2. Germline assignment: CDR1 SGDLS and CDR2 YYNGEE. Trimming took 0 bases from V and 13 from J; bases not matched to a gene: 13. This CDR3 has 16 amino acids.

The gene calls are TRBV12-3 or TRBV12-4 and TRBJ2-3; the match to TRBD2 covers 14 bases. V was pared by 5 bases and J by 3 bases, with 7 bases of the junction left unmatched. This CDR3 comprises 17 residues. The CDR3 coding sequence is TGTGCCAGCAGTGTGACTAGCGGGAGGGCCGGGACAGATACGCAGTATTTT. Translation: CASSVTSGRAGTDTQYF.

This clonotype turned up a few times. The V and J genes are TRBV19 and TRBJ1-1; a possible D gene is TRBD1 (5 bases). The CDR3 consists of 16 residues. CDR1 is LNHDA, CDR2 SQIVND, per germline (reference sequence). Between the trimmed V and J ends, which lost 6 bases and 1 base, there was a span of 18 bases. The CDR3 region has the DNA TGTGCCAGTAGCTCCTATGCAGGGTCGGGGAACACTGAAGCTTTCTTT. Its protein is CASSSYAGSGNTEAFF.